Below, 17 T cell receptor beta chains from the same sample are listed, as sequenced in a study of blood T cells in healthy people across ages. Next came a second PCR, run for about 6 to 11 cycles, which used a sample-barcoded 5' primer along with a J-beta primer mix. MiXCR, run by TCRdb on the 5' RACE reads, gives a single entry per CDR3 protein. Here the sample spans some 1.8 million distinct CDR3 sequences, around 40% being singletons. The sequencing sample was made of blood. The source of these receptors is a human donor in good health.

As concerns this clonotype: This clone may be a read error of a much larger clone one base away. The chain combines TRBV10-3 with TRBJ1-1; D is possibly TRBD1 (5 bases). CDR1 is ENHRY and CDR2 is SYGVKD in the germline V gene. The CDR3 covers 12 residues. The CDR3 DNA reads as TGTGCCGTCAGTACCTCAGGGACTGAAGCTTTCTTT. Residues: CAVSTSGTEAFF.

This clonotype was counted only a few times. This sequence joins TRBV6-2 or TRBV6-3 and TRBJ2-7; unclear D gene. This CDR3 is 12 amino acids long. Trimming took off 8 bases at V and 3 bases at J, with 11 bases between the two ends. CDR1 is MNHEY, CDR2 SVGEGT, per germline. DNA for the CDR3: TGTGCCAGCTCTACCGTCAACTACGAGCAGTACTTC. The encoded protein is CASSTVNYEQYF.

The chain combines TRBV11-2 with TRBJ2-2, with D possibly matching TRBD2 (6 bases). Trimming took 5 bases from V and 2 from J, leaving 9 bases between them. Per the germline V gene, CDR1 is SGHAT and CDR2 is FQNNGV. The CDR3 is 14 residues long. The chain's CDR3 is CASSEGLNTGELFF. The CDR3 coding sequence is TGTGCCAGCAGCGAGGGACTCAACACCGGGGAGCTGTTTTTT.

CDR3 in amino acids: CSAPLDRSSYEQYF. The CDR3 DNA reads TGCAGTGCCCCCTTGGACAGGAGCTCCTACGAGCAGTACTTC. V gene TRBV20-1 combines with J gene TRBJ2-7, with 7 bases matching TRBD1. The V and J ends lost 6 bases and 0 bases, in that order; junction bases with no gene match: 8. The CDR3 is 14 amino acids. Germline V gives CDR1 DFQATT, CDR2 SNEGSKA (reference sequence).

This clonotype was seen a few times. The CDR3 sequence is CAWTPSGNYGYTF. The CDR3 nucleotides read TGTGCCTGGACCCCCTCAGGGAACTATGGCTACACCTTC. This chain uses TRBV30 with TRBJ1-2, with D tentatively TRBD1 (5 bases). Germline CDR1 and CDR2: GTSNPN and SVGIG (reference sequence). The CDR3 runs to 13 residues. V lost 4 bases and J lost 2, with 11 bases in between.

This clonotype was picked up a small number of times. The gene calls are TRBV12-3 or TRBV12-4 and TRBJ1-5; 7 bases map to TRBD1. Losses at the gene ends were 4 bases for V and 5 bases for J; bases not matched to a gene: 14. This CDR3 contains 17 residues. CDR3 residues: CASSSGGGDAIDQPQHF. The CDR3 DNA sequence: TGTGCCAGCAGTTCTGGAGGGGGCGATGCAATCGATCAGCCCCAGCATTTT.

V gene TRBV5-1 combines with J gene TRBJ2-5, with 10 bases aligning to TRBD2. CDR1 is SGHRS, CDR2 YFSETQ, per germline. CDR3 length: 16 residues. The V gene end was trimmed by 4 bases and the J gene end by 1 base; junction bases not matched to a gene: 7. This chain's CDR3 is CASSRRVAGGQETQYF. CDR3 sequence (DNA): TGCGCCAGCAGCCGACGGGTAGCGGGGGGCCAAGAGACCCAGTACTTC.

CDR3 protein: CASSEQQGHNQPQHF. As DNA, the CDR3 is TGTGCCAGCAGTGAACAACAGGGACACAATCAGCCCCAGCATTTT. The gene calls are TRBV6-1 and TRBJ1-5; TRBD1 might be the D (6 bases). CDR1 MNHNS and CDR2 SASEGT come from the germline V gene. The CDR3 runs 15 residues. Trimming shortened V by 2 bases and J by 3 bases, and 11 bases separated the two germline ends.

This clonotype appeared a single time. The CDR3 is CASSIRMYEQYF. CDR3 bases: TGTGCCAGCAGCATCAGGATGTACGAGCAGTACTTC. V usage is TRBV7-9 and J usage is TRBJ2-7; D call uncertain. The CDR3 length is 12 residues. V lost 5 bases and J 4 bases, leaving 9 bases between the germline ends. CDR1 is SEHNR and CDR2 is FQNEAQ in the germline V gene (reference sequence).

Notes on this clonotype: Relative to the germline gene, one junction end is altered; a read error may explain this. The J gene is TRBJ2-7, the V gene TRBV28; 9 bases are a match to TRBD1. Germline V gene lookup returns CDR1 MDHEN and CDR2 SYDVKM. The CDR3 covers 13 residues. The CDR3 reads CARSSGQGDEQYF. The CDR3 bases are TGTGCCAGGAGTTCGGGACAGGGTGACGAGCAGTACTTC.

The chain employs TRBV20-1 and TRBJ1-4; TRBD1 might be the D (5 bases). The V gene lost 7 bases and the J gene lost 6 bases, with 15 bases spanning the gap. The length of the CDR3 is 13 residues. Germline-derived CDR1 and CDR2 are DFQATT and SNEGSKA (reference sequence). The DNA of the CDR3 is TGCAGTGTTAGTCACGGGGGGGATGAAAAACTGTTTTTT. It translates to CSVSHGGDEKLFF.

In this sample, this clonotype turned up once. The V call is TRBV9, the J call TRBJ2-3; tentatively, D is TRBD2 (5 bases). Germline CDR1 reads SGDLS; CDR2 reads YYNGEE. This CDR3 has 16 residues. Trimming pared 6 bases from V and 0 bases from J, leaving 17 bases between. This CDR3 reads CASTLSEAASTDTQYF. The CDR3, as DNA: TGTGCCAGCACCCTGTCTGAAGCGGCGAGCACAGATACGCAGTATTTT.

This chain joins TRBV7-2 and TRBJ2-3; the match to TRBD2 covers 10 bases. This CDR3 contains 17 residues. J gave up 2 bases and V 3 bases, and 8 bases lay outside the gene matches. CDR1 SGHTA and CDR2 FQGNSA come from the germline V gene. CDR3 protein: CASSFPHSGGDTDTQYF. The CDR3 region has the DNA TGTGCCAGCAGCTTTCCCCACAGCGGGGGGGACACAGATACGCAGTATTTT.

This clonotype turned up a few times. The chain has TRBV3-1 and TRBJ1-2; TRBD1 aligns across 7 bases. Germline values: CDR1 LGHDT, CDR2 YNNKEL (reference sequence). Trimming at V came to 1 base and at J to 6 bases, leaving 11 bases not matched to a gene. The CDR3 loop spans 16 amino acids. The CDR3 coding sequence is TGTGCCAGCAGCCAAGCGCCCCTGACAGGGAGTGATGGCTACACCTTC. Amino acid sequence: CASSQAPLTGSDGYTF.

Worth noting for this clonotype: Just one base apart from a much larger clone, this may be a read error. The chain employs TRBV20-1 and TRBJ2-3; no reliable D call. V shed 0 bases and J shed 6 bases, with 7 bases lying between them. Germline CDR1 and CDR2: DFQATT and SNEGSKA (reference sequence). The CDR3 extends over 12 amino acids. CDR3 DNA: TGCAGTGCTAGAGATCAACGGGATACGCAGTATTTT. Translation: CSARDQRDTQYF.

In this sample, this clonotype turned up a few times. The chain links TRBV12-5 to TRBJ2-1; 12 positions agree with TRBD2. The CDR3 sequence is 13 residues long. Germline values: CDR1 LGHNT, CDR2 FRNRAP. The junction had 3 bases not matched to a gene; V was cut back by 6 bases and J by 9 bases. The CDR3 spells CASGLAGGTEQFF. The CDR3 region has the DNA TGTGCTAGTGGCCTAGCGGGGGGGACTGAGCAGTTCTTC.

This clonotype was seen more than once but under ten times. Here the CDR3 DNA reads TGTGCCATCAGTGAGACAGGGCCTGAAGCTTTCTTT. The encoded protein is CAISETGPEAFF. The chain recombines TRBV10-3 with TRBJ1-1, with D possibly TRBD1 on 6 matching bases. The length of the CDR3 is 12 residues. Germline CDR1 ENHRY, CDR2 SYGVKD. V lost 2 bases, J lost 6 bases, and 7 bases lay in between.